This T cell receptor (beta chain) was sequenced in a study of cytomegalovirus exposure and HLA in healthy donors (dated by TCRdb to about 2017). In terms of the full investigation: According to a later analysis, the roughly 130 validation repertoires were produced on the same platform as the 666 repertoires of the first cohort. The study was designed to test whether signatures of past pathogen exposure could be identified by cataloging public T cell receptors. A separate validation cohort of roughly 130 different subjects was used in addition to the roughly 640-subject first cohort. High-throughput TCR immunosequencing, statistical association of individual TCRs with disease status, and machine learning were combined to predict cytomegalovirus infection status. What the study reported, not specific to this receptor: In vitro tests confirmed that three of the cytomegalovirus-associated TCR beta chains recognize cytomegalovirus antigens. The study listed 150 to 200 TCR beta chains as associated with cytomegalovirus. Most TCR sequences were seen in very few donors, while some public TCRs were found in many individuals. In a later analysis, TCRs clustered in the first cohort were found to also tend to co-occur in the 100 to 150 validation repertoires, with around 94% of cluster scores above 0. According to the authors, the approach could potentially be generalized to other disease states and immunological phenotypes. A later analysis had no HLA typing for the validation cohort, so co-occurrence there was scored across all 110 or so repertoires. In both the original and validation cohorts, the classifier was reported to diagnose cytomegalovirus status with high specificity and sensitivity.

Here V drops 10 bases and J drops 5 bases, and the junction holds 7 bases not matched to any gene. Measured from the cysteine to the valine, the CDR3 is 13 residues long. The read is trimmed to its CDR3 DNA, 39 bases read in frame from base 1. In the germline V gene, CDR1 corresponds to SNHLY and CDR2 to FYNNEI. This clone came up a few times. This clone's antigen is unknown. Base quality data are lacking; no much larger clone is found one base away. Library creation used the immunoSEQ multiplex PCR assay. Concerning the study's data processing: A statistical classification framework was developed to diagnose cytomegalovirus status using the catalog of TCR beta chain sequences. Entries here come from immuneACCESS through TCRdb and include only in-frame sequences with V and J called. Some clones fail to appear in such tables; in the studies checked, an unresolved V gene covers under half of the shortfall, and the cause of the remainder is unknown. That table furnishes V, J and clone size, whereas the DNA furnished D and trimming. The sample data list tens of thousands of clones, and around 96% of these were observed just once. In total, the top ten clones hold around 0.78% of the sample.

The donors belonged to the validation cohort of roughly 120 subjects, which was separate from the approximately 610-subject first cohort. The chain is assembled from TRBV2 and TRBJ2-7; 11 bases in the middle match TRBD2. This TCR was recovered from a man in his late teens or twenties in good health and CMV-seronegative. Material: PBMCs. The CDR3 protein: CATQLAGDHEQYV. The DNA is TGTGCCACTCAACTAGCGGGAGATCACGAGCAGTACGTC.